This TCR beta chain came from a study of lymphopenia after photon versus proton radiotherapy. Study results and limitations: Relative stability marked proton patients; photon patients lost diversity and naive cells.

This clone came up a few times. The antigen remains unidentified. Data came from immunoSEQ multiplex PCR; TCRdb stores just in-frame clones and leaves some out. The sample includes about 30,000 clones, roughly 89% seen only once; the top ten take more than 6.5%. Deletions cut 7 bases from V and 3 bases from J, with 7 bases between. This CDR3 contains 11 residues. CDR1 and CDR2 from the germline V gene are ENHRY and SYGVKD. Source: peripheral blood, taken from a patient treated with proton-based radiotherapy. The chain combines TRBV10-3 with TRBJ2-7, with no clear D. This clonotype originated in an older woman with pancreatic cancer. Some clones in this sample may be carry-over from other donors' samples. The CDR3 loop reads CAITDNYEQYF. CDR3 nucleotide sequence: TGTGCCATCACGGATAACTACGAGCAGTACTTC.